A selection of T cell receptor beta chains follows, all from one sample in a study of T cells in Graves' hyperthyroidism and ophthalmopathy. TCRdb analysed the multiplex PCR reads with MiXCR anew, one entry per CDR3 protein. The sample holds just over 550,000 distinct CDR3 sequences; about 43% are singletons and the top ten take about 7.9%. Sequenced material: peripheral blood or thyroid tissue (not recorded which). These TCRs come from a woman aged 18-30 years with Graves' hyperthyroidism. Both conserved end residues are part of each CDR3. The D gene is left open where the match is weak. Clone size is given for some rows only: seen once, a few or many times, or a class if the clone is expanded.

TRBJ2-5 | TRBD2 | TRBV2 | . | CASSRTPGGRETQYF | TGTGCCAGCAGTCGTACACCGGGAGGGCGCGAGACCCAGTACTTC
TRBJ2-7 | TRBD2 | TRBV20-1 | . | CSARDLVAGDYEQYF | TGCAGTGCTAGAGATCTCGTAGCGGGAGACTACGAGCAGTACTTC
TRBJ1-6 | . | TRBV10-3 | many | CAISSSYNSPLHF | TGTGCCATCAGTAGCTCCTATAATTCACCCCTCCACTTT
TRBJ2-7 | . | TRBV20-1 | many | CSARADGVYEQYF | TGCAGTGCTAGGGCCGACGGGGTCTACGAGCAGTACTTC
TRBJ1-4 | . | TRBV9 | many | CASSVDRVTEKLFF | TGTGCCAGCAGCGTAGACAGGGTGACTGAAAAACTGTTTTTT
TRBJ1-1 | . | TRBV7-6 | few | CASSLSINSLNTEAFF | TGTGCCAGCAGCTTATCGATAAACAGCTTGAACACTGAAGCTTTCTTT
TRBJ2-2 | TRBD2 | TRBV2 | few | CASLPPSGRSGELFF | TGTGCCAGCCTGCCCCCTAGCGGGAGAAGCGGGGAGCTGTTTTTT
TRBJ1-1 | TRBD1 | TRBV3-1 | . | CASSQVSGGGNTEAFF | TGTGCCAGCAGCCAAGTTTCAGGGGGTGGGAACACTGAAGCTTTCTTT
TRBJ2-5 | TRBD1 | TRBV11-1 | . | CASSSFSGQGRETQYF | TGTGCCAGCAGCTCCTTTTCGGGACAGGGTCGCGAGACCCAGTACTTC
TRBJ2-2 | . | TRBV2 | many | CASKRSNTGELFF | TGTGCCAGCAAGAGATCGAACACCGGGGAGCTGTTTTTT
TRBJ2-5 | TRBD1 | TRBV6-1 | . | CASKDRQGVKTQYF | TGTGCCAGCAAGGACCGACAGGGGGTAAAGACCCAGTACTTC
TRBJ1-1 | . | TRBV24-1 | . | CATSLANTEAFF | TGTGCCACCAGTTTAGCAAACACTGAAGCTTTCTTT
TRBJ1-5 | . | TRBV7-6 | . | CASSKCGRDTTRVNQPQHF | TGTGCCAGCAGCAAGTGTGGGCGGGACACCACGCGAGTAAATCAGCCCCAGCATTTT
TRBJ1-2 | TRBD1 | TRBV24-1 | many | CATSDWTGGGGYTF | TGTGCCACCAGTGACTGGACAGGGGGCGGTGGCTACACCTTC
TRBJ1-1 | . | TRBV29-1 | many | CSVSTGALFEAFF | TGCAGCGTCTCGACAGGAGCTCTCTTTGAAGCTTTCTTT
TRBJ2-3 | TRBD2 | TRBV24-1 | . | CATSDLSPSGKIDTQYF | TGTGCCACCAGTGATTTGTCGCCTAGCGGGAAGATAGATACGCAGTATTTT
TRBJ1-6 | . | TRBV2 | . | CASSVGPRGDNVSPLHF | TGTGCCAGCAGCGTAGGCCCCCGCGGGGACAATGTTTCACCCCTCCACTTT
TRBJ1-5 | . | TRBV24-1 | . | CATSVKGAGIQPQHF | TGTGCCACCAGTGTGAAGGGAGCCGGCATTCAGCCCCAGCATTTT
TRBJ1-1 | TRBD1 | TRBV19 | . | CASSPHRGNTEAFF | TGTGCCAGTAGTCCCCACAGGGGGAACACTGAAGCTTTCTTT
TRBJ2-7 | TRBD1 | TRBV29-1 | many | CSVGDREGYEQYF | TGCAGCGTGGGGGACAGGGAGGGATACGAGCAGTACTTC
TRBJ2-5 | . | TRBV6-2/TRBV6-3 | . | CASSYRTAGGETQYF | TGTGCCAGCAGTTACCGGACAGCCGGAGGGGAGACCCAGTACTTC
TRBJ1-1 | . | TRBV29-1 | many | CSVSSGAGTEAFF | TGCAGCGTTTCGTCGGGGGCAGGTACTGAAGCTTTCTTT
TRBJ2-5 | TRBD2 | TRBV24-1 | . | CATSDGLAGETQYF | TGTGCCACCAGTGATGGTTTAGCGGGAGAGACCCAGTACTTC
TRBJ1-2 | . | TRBV29-1 | few | CSVEKGGAYGYTF | TGCAGCGTTGAAAAGGGGGGAGCCTATGGCTACACCTTC
TRBJ1-1 | TRBD1 | TRBV6-1 | . | CASSQGPRGLSEAFF | TGTGCCAGCAGCCAAGGTCCAAGGGGGCTCTCTGAAGCTTTCTTT
TRBJ1-2 | . | TRBV6-5 | many | CASSYQEGIGYTF | TGTGCCAGCAGTTACCAGGAGGGGATAGGCTACACCTTC
TRBJ2-7 | TRBD2 | TRBV2 | . | CASSAIGLAGFYEQYF | TGTGCCAGCAGTGCCATCGGGCTAGCGGGATTCTACGAGCAGTACTTC
TRBJ2-7 | . | TRBV7-6 | . | CASSADPHSYEQYF | TGTGCCAGCAGCGCGGACCCCCACTCCTACGAGCAGTACTTC
TRBJ1-5 | . | TRBV2 | . | CASSQYSNQPQHF | TGTGCCAGCAGCCAGTATTCCAATCAGCCCCAGCATTTT
TRBJ1-2 | . | TRBV25-1 | . | CASSPLGQNYGYTF | TGTGCCAGCAGTCCCCTGGGACAAAACTATGGCTACACCTTC